This TCR beta chain was recovered during a study of blood T cell repertoires in COVID-19. Across the whole study: Acute and convalescent COVID-19 samples came from the United States, Italy and Spain. T cells, B-cell-depleted T cells, or PBMCs supplied cDNA or gDNA.

Profiled with immunoSEQ multiplex PCR; TCRdb holds only in-frame clones, not every one. The table includes about 350,000 clones, approximately 86% detected once. CDR3 length: 15 residues. Germline V lookup: CDR1 LNHDA, CDR2 SQIVND (reference sequence). Trimming took off 1 base at V and 0 bases at J, with 9 bases between the two ends. Those enrolled in Seattle joined during active infection and were followed longitudinally afterward. The chain uses TRBV19 and TRBJ1-1; D might be TRBD1 (6 bases). The TCR sequence derives from a woman aged 60 to 75 with COVID-19, enrolled during active disease. The sample consisted of peripheral blood. The CDR3 here is CASSIVGAMNTEAFF. The CDR3, as DNA: TGTGCCAGTAGTATAGTGGGGGCCATGAACACTGAAGCTTTCTTT.